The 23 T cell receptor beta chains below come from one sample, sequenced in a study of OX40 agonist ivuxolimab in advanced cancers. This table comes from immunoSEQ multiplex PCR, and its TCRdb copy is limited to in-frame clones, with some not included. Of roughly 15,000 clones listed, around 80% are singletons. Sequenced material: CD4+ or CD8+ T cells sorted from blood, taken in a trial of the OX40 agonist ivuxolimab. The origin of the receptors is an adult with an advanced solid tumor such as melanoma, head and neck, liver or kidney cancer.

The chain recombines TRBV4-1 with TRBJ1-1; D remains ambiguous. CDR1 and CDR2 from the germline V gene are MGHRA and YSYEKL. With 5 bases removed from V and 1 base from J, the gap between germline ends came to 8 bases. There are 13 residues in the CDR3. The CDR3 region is CASSTDPNTEAFF. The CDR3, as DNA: TGCGCCAGCAGCACGGACCCGAACACTGAAGCTTTCTTT.

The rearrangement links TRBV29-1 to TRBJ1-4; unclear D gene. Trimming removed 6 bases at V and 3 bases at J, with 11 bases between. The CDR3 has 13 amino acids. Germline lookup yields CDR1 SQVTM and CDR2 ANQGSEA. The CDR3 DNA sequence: TGCAGCGTGTCAGAGTGGGCTAATGAAAAACTGTTTTTT. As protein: CSVSEWANEKLFF.

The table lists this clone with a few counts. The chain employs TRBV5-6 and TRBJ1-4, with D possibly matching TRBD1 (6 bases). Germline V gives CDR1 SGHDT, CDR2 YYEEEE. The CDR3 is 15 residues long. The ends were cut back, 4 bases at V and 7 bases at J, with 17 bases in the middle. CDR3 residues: CASSPGGRGAEKLFF. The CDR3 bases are TGTGCCAGCAGCCCCGGGGGCAGGGGAGCTGAAAAACTGTTTTTT.

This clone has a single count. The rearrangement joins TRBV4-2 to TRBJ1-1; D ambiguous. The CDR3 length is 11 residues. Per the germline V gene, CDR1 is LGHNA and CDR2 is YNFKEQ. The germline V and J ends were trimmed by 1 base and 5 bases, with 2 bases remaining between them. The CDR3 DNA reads TGTGCCAGCAGCCAAGGGACTGAAGCTTTCTTT. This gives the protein CASSQGTEAFF.

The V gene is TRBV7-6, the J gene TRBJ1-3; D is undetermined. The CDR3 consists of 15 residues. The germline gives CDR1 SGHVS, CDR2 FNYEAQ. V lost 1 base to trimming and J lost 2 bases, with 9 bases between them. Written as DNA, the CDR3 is TGTGCCAGCAGCTTAGGGGAGGACCCTGGAAACACCATATATTTT. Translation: CASSLGEDPGNTIYF.

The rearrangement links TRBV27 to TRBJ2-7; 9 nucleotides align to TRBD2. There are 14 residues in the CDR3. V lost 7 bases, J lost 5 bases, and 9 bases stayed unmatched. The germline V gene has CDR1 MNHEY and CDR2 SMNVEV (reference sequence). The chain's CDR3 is CASMRSGRIHEQYF. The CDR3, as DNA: TGTGCCAGCATGCGAAGCGGGAGGATCCACGAGCAGTACTTC.

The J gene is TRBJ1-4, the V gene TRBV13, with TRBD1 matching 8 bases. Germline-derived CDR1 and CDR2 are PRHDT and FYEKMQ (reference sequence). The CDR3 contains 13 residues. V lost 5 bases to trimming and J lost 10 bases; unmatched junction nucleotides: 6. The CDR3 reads CASSEGQGGKLFF. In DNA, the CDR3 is TGTGCCAGCAGCGAAGGACAGGGAGGAAAACTGTTTTTT.

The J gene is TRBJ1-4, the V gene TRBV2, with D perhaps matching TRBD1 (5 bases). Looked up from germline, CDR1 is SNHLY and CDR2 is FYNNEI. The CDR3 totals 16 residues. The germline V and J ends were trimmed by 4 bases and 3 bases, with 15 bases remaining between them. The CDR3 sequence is CASSVVSRAPNEKLFF. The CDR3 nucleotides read TGTGCCAGCAGTGTGGTGAGCAGGGCGCCTAATGAAAAACTGTTTTTT.

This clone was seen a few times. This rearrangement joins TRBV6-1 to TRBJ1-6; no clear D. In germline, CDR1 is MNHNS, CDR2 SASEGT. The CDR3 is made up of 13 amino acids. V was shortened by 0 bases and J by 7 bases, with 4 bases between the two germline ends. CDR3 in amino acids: CASSEAENSPLHF. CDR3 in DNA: TGTGCCAGCAGTGAAGCAGAAAATTCACCCCTCCACTTT.

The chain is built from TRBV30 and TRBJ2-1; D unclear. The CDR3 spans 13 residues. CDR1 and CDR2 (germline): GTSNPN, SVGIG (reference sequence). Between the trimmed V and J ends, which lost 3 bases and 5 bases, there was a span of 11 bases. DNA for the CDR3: TGTGCCTGGAGAGTCGGCGTCGACAATGAGCAGTTCTTC. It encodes CAWRVGVDNEQFF.

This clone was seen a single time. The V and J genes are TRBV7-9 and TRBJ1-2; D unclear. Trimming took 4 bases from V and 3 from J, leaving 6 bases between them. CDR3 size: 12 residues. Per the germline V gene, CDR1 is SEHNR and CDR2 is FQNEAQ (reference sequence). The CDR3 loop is CASSSKYYGYTF. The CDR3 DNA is TGTGCCAGCAGCTCCAAGTACTATGGCTACACCTTC.

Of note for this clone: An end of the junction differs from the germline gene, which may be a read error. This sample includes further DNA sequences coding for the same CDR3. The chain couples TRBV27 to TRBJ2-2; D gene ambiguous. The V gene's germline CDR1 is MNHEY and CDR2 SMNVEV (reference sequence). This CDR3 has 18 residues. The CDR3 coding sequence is TGCGCCAGCAGTCCGTCCGGGCCCGACGGGCCCATAGGTCAGGAGCTGTTTTTT. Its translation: CASSPSGPDGPIGQELFF.

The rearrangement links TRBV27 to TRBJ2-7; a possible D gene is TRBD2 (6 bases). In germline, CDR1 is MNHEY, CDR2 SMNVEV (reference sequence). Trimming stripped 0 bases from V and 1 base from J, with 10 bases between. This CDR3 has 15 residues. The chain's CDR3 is CASSLSLAHSYEQYF. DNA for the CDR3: TGTGCCAGCAGTTTATCGCTAGCGCATTCCTACGAGCAGTACTTC.

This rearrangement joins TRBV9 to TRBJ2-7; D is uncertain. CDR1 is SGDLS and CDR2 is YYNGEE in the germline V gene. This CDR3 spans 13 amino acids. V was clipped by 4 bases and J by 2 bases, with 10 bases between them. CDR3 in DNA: TGTGCCAGCAGCAACTCAGACACCTACGAGCAGTACTTC. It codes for CASSNSDTYEQYF. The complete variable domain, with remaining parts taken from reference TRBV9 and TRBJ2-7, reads DSGVTQTPKHLITATGQRVTLRCSPRSGDLSVYWYQQSLDQGLQFLIQYYNGEERAKGNILERFSAQQFPDLHSELNLSSLELGDSALYFCASSNSDTYEQYFGPGTRLTVT.

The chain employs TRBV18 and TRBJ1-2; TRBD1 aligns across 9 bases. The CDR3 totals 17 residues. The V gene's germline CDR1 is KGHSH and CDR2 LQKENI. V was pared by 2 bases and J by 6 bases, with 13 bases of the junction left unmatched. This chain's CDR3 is CASSPTVARDRVNGYTF. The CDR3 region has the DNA TGTGCCAGCTCACCAACTGTAGCGAGGGACAGGGTGAATGGCTACACCTTC.

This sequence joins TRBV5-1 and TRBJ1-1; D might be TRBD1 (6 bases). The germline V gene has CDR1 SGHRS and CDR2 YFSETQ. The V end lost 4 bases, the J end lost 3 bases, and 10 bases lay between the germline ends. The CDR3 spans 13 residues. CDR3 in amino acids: CASSPGQHTEAFF. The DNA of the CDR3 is TGCGCCAGCAGCCCCGGACAGCACACTGAAGCTTTCTTT.

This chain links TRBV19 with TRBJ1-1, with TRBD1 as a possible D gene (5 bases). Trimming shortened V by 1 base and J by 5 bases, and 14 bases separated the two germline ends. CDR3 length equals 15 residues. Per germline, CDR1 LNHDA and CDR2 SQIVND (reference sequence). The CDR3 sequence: CASSIGQGQITEAFF. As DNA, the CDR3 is TGTGCCAGTAGTATAGGTCAGGGTCAAATAACTGAAGCTTTCTTT.

The CDR3 coding sequence is TGTGCCAGCAGCAAACCGCCTACAGGGTGCTCTGGAAACACCATATATTTT. It translates to CASSKPPTGCSGNTIYF. V and J are TRBV21-1 and TRBJ1-3; TRBD1, the table's D call, was not compared with the DNA. TRBV21-1 is a pseudogene locus. The CDR3 extends over 17 amino acids.

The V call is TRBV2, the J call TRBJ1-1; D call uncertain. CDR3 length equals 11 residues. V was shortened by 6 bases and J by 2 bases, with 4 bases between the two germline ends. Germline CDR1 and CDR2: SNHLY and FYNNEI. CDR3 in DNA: TGTGCCAGCAGCTTAAACACTGAAGCTTTCTTT. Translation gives CASSLNTEAFF.

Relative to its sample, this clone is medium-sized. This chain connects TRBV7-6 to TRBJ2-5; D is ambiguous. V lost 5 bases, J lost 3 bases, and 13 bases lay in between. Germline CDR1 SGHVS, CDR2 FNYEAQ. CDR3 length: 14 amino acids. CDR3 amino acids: CASSPTRSEETQYF. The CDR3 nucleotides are TGTGCCAGCAGCCCCACTCGGAGCGAAGAGACCCAGTACTTC.

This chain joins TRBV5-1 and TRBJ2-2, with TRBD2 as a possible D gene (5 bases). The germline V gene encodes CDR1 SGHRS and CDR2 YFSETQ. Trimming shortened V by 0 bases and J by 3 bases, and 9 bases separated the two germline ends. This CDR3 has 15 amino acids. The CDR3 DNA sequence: TGCGCCAGCAGCTTGGTCGAGGGTTACACCGGGGAGCTGTTTTTT. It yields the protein CASSLVEGYTGELFF.

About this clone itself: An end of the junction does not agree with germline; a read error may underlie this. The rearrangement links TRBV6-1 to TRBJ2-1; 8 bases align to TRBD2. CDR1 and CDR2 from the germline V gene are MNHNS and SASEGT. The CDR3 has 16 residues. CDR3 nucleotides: TGTGCCAGCAGTGAATTAGCGGGATCTTCCTTCAATGAGCAGTTCTTC. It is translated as CASSELAGSSFNEQFF.

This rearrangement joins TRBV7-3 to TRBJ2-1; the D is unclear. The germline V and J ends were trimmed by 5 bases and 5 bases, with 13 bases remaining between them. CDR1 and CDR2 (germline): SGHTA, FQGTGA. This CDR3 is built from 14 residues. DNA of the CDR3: TGTGCCAGCAGCCCCGGGCGGCTCGACAATGAGCAGTTCTTC. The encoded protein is CASSPGRLDNEQFF.